One TCR beta chain is described in this entry. An end of the junction does not agree with germline; a read error may underlie this. This record belongs to a study of T cell changes during pregnancy in multiple sclerosis. Produced via immunoSEQ multiplex PCR; TCRdb's table is partial and in-frame only. This sample carries 35,000 or so clones, about nine tenths of them seen once, and the ten largest clones take 1.2%. CDR3 length: 16 amino acids. Germline-derived CDR1 and CDR2 are SGHTA and FQGNSA. This TCR was sampled from a female donor with multiple sclerosis, enrolled in a pregnancy study. The sample in question was CD4+ T cells from peripheral blood mononuclear cells, obtained before pregnancy. V usage is TRBV7-2 and J usage is TRBJ1-1; the D gene is possibly TRBD1 (5 bases). The CDR3 nucleotides read TGTGCCAGCAGTTTAGGGGTGGGCAGAAGGAACACTGAAGCTTTCTTT. Its protein product is CASSLGVGRRNTEAFF. The whole variable domain, remainder taken from reference TRBV7-2 and TRBJ1-1, is GAGVSQSPSNKVTEKGKDVELRCDPISGHTALYWYRQSLGQGLEFLIYFQGNSAPDKSGLPSDRFSAERTGGSVSTLTIQRTQQEDSAVYLCASSLGVGRRNTEAFFGQGTRLTVV.